The 20 T cell receptor beta chains reported below all come from one sample, sequenced in a study of CD8+ T cells in alopecia areata. After isolation, RNA underwent reverse transcription to generate cDNA as the sequencing template. Some clones are missing from TCRdb's copy, which holds only in-frame ones; the method was immunoSEQ multiplex PCR. The table lists approximately 100,000 clones, 85% to 90% of them singletons. Specified treatment: oral pan-JAK inhibitor, 5-10 mg twice daily. The sample here was CD8+ T cells sorted from blood, taken at approximately week 30, from a patient treated with tofacitinib. The receptors come from a human donor with alopecia areata.

The genes are TRBV27 and TRBJ1-1; weak D call: TRBD1 (5 bases). This CDR3 comprises 14 residues. CDR1 and CDR2 (germline): MNHEY, SMNVEV (reference sequence). Deletions cut 5 bases from V and 5 bases from J, with 15 bases between. The CDR3: CASSLDSSRTEAFF. In DNA form, the CDR3 reads TGTGCCAGCAGTCTAGACAGCTCGCGGACTGAAGCTTTCTTT.

The DNA for the CDR3 is TGCAGCGTTGAAGCAAGACAGGGTCTACCCTACGAGCAGTACTTC. Amino acids: CSVEARQGLPYEQYF. The V gene is TRBV29-1, the J gene TRBJ2-7, with TRBD1 identical over 7 bases. The CDR3 extends over 15 amino acids. Germline CDR1 reads SQVTM; CDR2 reads ANQGSEA. The V segment lost 1 base and the J segment 2 bases; nucleotides outside the gene matches: 8.

This chain joins TRBV2 and TRBJ2-7; D ambiguous. Germline V CDR1 and CDR2: SNHLY, FYNNEI. This CDR3 has 9 amino acids. Trimming stripped 10 bases from V and 12 bases from J, with 13 bases between. The CDR3 reads CATGRERYF. CDR3 nucleotide sequence: TGTGCCACTGGACGCGAAAGGTACTTC.

V gene TRBV5-4 combines with J gene TRBJ1-2; D remains ambiguous. The V end was cut by 0 bases, the J end by 3 bases, with 3 bases between. Germline V gives CDR1 SGHNT, CDR2 YYREEE (reference sequence). The CDR3 is 12 residues long. In DNA, the CDR3 is TGTGCCAGCAGCTTGGGGGACTATGGCTACACCTTC. Its translation: CASSLGDYGYTF.

This clone has only one observation. Other DNA sequences of this sample code for an identical CDR3. The V gene is TRBV9, the J gene TRBJ2-3; 7 nucleotides line up with TRBD2. Germline V gene sequence: CDR1 SGDLS, CDR2 YYNGEE. The CDR3 consists of 14 residues. V dropped 0 bases and J dropped 6; count of bases not matched to a gene: 4. The CDR3 loop reads CASSVASGADTQYF. For the CDR3, the DNA is TGTGCCAGCAGCGTAGCGAGCGGGGCGGATACGCAGTATTTT.

The chain has TRBV27 and TRBJ2-1; 13 nucleotides line up with TRBD2. This CDR3 region has 15 residues. From germline, CDR1 is MNHEY and CDR2 SMNVEV (reference sequence). With V trimmed by 4 bases and J by 7 bases, 4 bases remained unmatched. Written as DNA, the CDR3 is TGTGCCAGCAGTTCGGGACTAGCGGGGCGTAATGAGCAGTTCTTC. Its translation is CASSSGLAGRNEQFF.

The genes are TRBV13 and TRBJ2-7, with 10 positions matching TRBD1. From germline, CDR1 is PRHDT and CDR2 FYEKMQ (reference sequence). The V and J ends lost 5 bases and 6 bases, in that order; junction bases with no gene match: 10. The CDR3 sequence is 15 residues long. CDR3 in amino acids: CASSAAGTGEAEQYF. The CDR3 DNA sequence: TGTGCCAGCAGCGCTGCCGGGACAGGGGAGGCCGAGCAGTACTTC.

The rearrangement joins TRBV19 to TRBJ1-5; no definite D call. This CDR3 is 12 amino acids long. The V and J ends lost 2 bases and 6 bases respectively, with 5 bases between them. The germline gives CDR1 LNHDA, CDR2 SQIVND (reference sequence). The CDR3: CASSISSQPQHF. The CDR3 DNA sequence: TGTGCCAGTAGTATATCGTCTCAGCCCCAGCATTTT.

This chain uses TRBV13 with TRBJ2-1; 8 bases are a match to TRBD2. This CDR3 region has 18 residues. CDR1 and CDR2 from the germline V gene are PRHDT and FYEKMQ (reference sequence). Germline trimming cut 4 bases from V and 5 bases from J; bases unmatched to any gene: 16. CDR3 loop: CASSSSPASGLFHNEQFF. CDR3 coding DNA: TGTGCCAGCAGCTCTTCACCGGCTAGCGGGCTATTTCACAATGAGCAGTTCTTC. Filled out from reference TRBV13 and TRBJ2-1, the complete variable domain reads AAGVIQSPRHLIKEKRETATLKCYPIPRHDTVYWYQQGPGQDPQFLISFYEKMQSDKGSIPDRFSAQQFSDYHSELNMSSLELGDSALYFCASSSSPASGLFHNEQFFGPGTRLTVL.

This clone was found once. The chain couples TRBV10-1 to TRBJ1-3; D not certain. The better agreement between TRBJ2-2 and the DNA end casts doubt on the J call. Germline V gives CDR1 WNHNN, CDR2 SYGVQD (reference sequence). The CDR3 runs to 14 residues. In nucleotides, the CDR3 is TGCGCCAGCAGTGTAAGACCGGACACCGGGGAGCTGTTTTTT. Amino acid sequence: CASSVRPDTGELFF.

The sample holds one count of this clone. The chain carries TRBV7-8 and TRBJ2-3, with 8 bases that match TRBD2. The junction had 9 bases not matched to a gene; V was cut back by 1 base and J by 0 bases. This CDR3 comprises 18 residues. Germline V gene lookup returns CDR1 SGHVS and CDR2 FQNEAQ. CDR3 sequence: CASSLEGYGGASTDTQYF. The DNA of the CDR3 is TGTGCCAGCAGCTTAGAAGGATACGGGGGGGCAAGCACAGATACGCAGTATTTT.

The chain is built from TRBV7-7 and TRBJ1-4; no firm D call. The CDR3 consists of 15 residues. V shed 1 base and J shed 3 bases, with 9 bases lying between them. The germline CDR1 and CDR2 sequences are SSHAT and FNYEAQ (reference sequence). CDR3 region: CASSLEVGPNEKLFF. The DNA of the CDR3 is TGTGCCAGCAGCTTAGAAGTCGGACCTAATGAAAAACTGTTTTTT.

This CDR3 is CASSPRGKADTDTQYF. In nucleotides, the CDR3 is TGTGCCAGCAGCCCCCGAGGGAAGGCGGACACAGATACGCAGTATTTT. This sequence joins TRBV14 and TRBJ2-3; a possible D gene is TRBD2 (5 bases). From germline, CDR1 is SGHDN and CDR2 FVKESK. The V end lost 4 bases, the J end lost 2 bases, and 16 bases lay between the germline ends. This CDR3 contains 16 residues. Full variable domain (missing parts from reference TRBV14 and TRBJ2-3): EAGVTQFPSHSVIEKGQTVTLRCDPISGHDNLYWYRRVMGKEIKFLLHFVKESKQDESGMPNNRFLAERTGGTYSTLKVQPAELEDSGVYFCASSPRGKADTDTQYFGPGTRLTVL.

The rearrangement uses TRBV27 and TRBJ1-1, with D unclear. The CDR3 covers 13 residues. Trimming left V 6 bases short and J 2 bases short, with 10 bases between. Germline loops: CDR1 MNHEY, CDR2 SMNVEV (reference sequence). As DNA, the CDR3 is TGTGCCAGCAGAGTAGGGCCTAACACTGAAGCTTTCTTT. It encodes CASRVGPNTEAFF.

This clone was seen just once. This sequence joins TRBV7-8 and TRBJ2-1; 7 bases map to TRBD1. This CDR3 has 16 amino acids. V was clipped by 0 bases and J by 5 bases; unmatched bases: 7. Germline V lookup: CDR1 SGHVS, CDR2 FQNEAQ. The CDR3 DNA reads TGTGCCAGCAGCTTAGCATACAGGGGTGACGACAATGAGCAGTTCTTC. Its protein product is CASSLAYRGDDNEQFF.

V gene TRBV5-1 combines with J gene TRBJ2-7; D not resolved. Trimming shortened V by 0 bases and J by 3 bases, and 7 bases separated the two germline ends. Looked up from germline, CDR1 is SGHRS and CDR2 is YFSETQ. The CDR3 extends over 13 amino acids. DNA for the CDR3: TGCGCCAGCAGCTTGGGGTTAAACTACGAGCAGTACTTC. This encodes CASSLGLNYEQYF.

This chain uses TRBV5-1 with TRBJ1-1; 9 bases map to TRBD1. Unmatched junction bases numbered 2, after V lost 0 bases and J lost 5 bases. The CDR3 contains 14 residues. Looked up from germline, CDR1 is SGHRS and CDR2 is YFSETQ. The DNA of the CDR3 is TGCGCCAGCAGCTTGGGGGACAGGGCGACTGAAGCTTTCTTT. The encoded protein is CASSLGDRATEAFF. Based on the CDR3 plus reference TRBV5-1 and TRBJ1-1, the full variable domain is KAGVTQTPRYLIKTRGQQVTLSCSPISGHRSVSWYQQTPGQGLQFLFEYFSETQRNKGNFPGRFSGRQFSNSRSEMNVSTLELGDSALYLCASSLGDRATEAFFGQGTRLTVV.

This clone was recorded only once. The chain employs TRBV4-1 and TRBJ2-1; 9 bases are shared with TRBD1. Per the germline V gene, CDR1 is MGHRA and CDR2 is YSYEKL. The V segment lost 5 bases and the J segment 4 bases; nucleotides outside the gene matches: 9. The CDR3 length is 16 residues. For the CDR3, the DNA is TGCGCCAGCAGCGGACTAGGACAGGGGATTTACAATGAGCAGTTCTTC. Translation: CASSGLGQGIYNEQFF.

The CDR3, as DNA: TGTGCCAGCAGTTTATCGCGAGGGCAAGAGACCCAGTACTTC. Protein sequence: CASSLSRGQETQYF. V gene TRBV27 combines with J gene TRBJ2-5, with D perhaps TRBD2 (5 bases). V dropped 0 bases and J dropped 2 bases, with 7 bases sitting between them. CDR3 size: 14 residues. Germline CDR1 and CDR2: MNHEY and SMNVEV (reference sequence).

There are a few counts of this clone. The chain uses TRBV27 and TRBJ2-7, with 12 bases identical to TRBD1. J gave up 2 bases and V 4 bases, and 6 bases lay outside the gene matches. The length of the CDR3 is 16 residues. CDR1 MNHEY and CDR2 SMNVEV come from the germline V gene (reference sequence). In nucleotides, the CDR3 is TGTGCCAGCAGTTCCGGGACAGGGGGCCAACCCTACGAGCAGTACTTC. Translation gives CASSSGTGGQPYEQYF.